The rows below give T cell receptor beta chains drawn from one sample of a study of T cells in Graves' hyperthyroidism and ophthalmopathy. One entry per CDR3 protein results from TCRdb running MiXCR on the multiplex PCR reads. The repertoire has approximately 100,000 distinct CDR3 sequences, around 42% of them found once; the top ten carry around 9.6%. Sequencing was done on a sample of peripheral blood or thyroid tissue (not recorded which). These receptors originate from a woman aged 25 to 45 with Graves' hyperthyroidism. Both conserved end residues are part of each CDR3. The order of the fields is CDR3 length, J gene, D gene, clone size, V gene, CDR3 protein, CDR3 DNA. D genes are given only for firm matches. Where a row states a size, it is once, few, many or the class of an expanded clone; other rows omit it.

15,TRBJ1-1,NA,many,TRBV19,CASPASDREWTEAFF,TGTGCCAGCCCGGCTTCAGACCGTGAGTGGACTGAAGCTTTCTTT
18,TRBJ2-6,TRBD1,NA,TRBV2,CASSGGPGGAGGANVLTF,TGTGCCAGCAGTGGAGGGCCAGGGGGCGCAGGTGGGGCCAACGTCCTGACTTTC
11,TRBJ1-2,NA,NA,TRBV30,CACLRGYGYTF,TGTGCCTGCCTTCGGGGGTATGGCTACACCTTC
16,TRBJ1-4,TRBD1,NA,TRBV13,CASSWPGQGNTEKLFF,TGTGCCAGCAGTTGGCCGGGACAGGGAAACACTGAAAAACTGTTTTTT
15,TRBJ2-5,NA,many,TRBV9,CASSVGVGVLETQYF,TGTGCCAGCAGCGTAGGGGTCGGAGTTCTGGAGACCCAGTACTTC
17,TRBJ2-3,TRBD2,many,TRBV15,CATSRDPGREPTDTQYF,TGTGCCACCAGCAGAGATCCAGGGCGGGAGCCCACAGATACGCAGTATTTT
15,TRBJ1-5,NA,many,TRBV6-1,CASAQGVGGNQPQHF,TGTGCCAGCGCACAGGGAGTAGGCGGCAATCAGCCCCAGCATTTT
14,TRBJ1-1,TRBD1,many,TRBV20-1,CSARTGATNTEAFF,TGCAGTGCTAGGACAGGGGCGACGAACACTGAAGCTTTCTTT
13,TRBJ2-7,TRBD1,many,TRBV20-1,CSARGQGHFEQYF,TGCAGTGCTAGGGGACAGGGGCATTTCGAGCAGTACTTC
12,TRBJ1-5,NA,many,TRBV6-5,CASGRLNQPQHF,TGTGCCAGCGGACGGTTAAATCAGCCCCAGCATTTT
15,TRBJ2-7,TRBD2,many,TRBV4-2,CASSQEAGGSYEQYF,TGTGCCAGCAGCCAAGAAGCGGGAGGGAGCTACGAGCAGTACTTC
15,TRBJ2-6,NA,NA,TRBV2,CASTVGGPGANVLTF,TGTGCCAGCACGGTCGGGGGGCCTGGGGCCAACGTCCTGACTTTC
15,TRBJ2-5,TRBD2,NA,TRBV5-1,CASSFLAGVRETQYF,TGCGCCAGCAGCTTCCTAGCGGGAGTCCGAGAGACCCAGTACTTC
13,TRBJ2-7,NA,many,TRBV7-7,CASSLGGGNEQYF,TGTGCTAGCAGCTTAGGAGGGGGCAACGAGCAGTACTTC
15,TRBJ1-5,NA,many,TRBV5-1,CASSLQGVSNQPQHF,TGCGCCAGCAGCTTGCAAGGGGTAAGCAATCAGCCCCAGCATTTT
16,TRBJ2-7,NA,many,TRBV4-2,CASSQEYLGSSYEQYF,TGTGCCAGCAGCCAAGAATACCTAGGAAGCTCCTACGAGCAGTACTTC